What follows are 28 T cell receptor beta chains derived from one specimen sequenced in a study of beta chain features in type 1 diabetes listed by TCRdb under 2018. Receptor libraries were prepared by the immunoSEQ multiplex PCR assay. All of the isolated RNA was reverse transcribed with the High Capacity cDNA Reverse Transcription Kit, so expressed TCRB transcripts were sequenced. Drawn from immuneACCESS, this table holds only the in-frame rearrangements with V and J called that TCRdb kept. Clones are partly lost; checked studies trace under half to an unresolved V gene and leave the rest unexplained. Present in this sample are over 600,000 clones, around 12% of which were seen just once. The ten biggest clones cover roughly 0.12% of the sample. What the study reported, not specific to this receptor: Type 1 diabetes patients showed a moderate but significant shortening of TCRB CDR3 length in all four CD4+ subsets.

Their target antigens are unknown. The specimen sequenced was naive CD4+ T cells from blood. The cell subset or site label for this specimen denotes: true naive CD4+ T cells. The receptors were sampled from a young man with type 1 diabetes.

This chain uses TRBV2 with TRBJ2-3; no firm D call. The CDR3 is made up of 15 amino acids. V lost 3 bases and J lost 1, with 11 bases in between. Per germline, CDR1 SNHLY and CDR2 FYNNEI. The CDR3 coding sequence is TGTGCCAGCAGTGATCTAGGGCAGGGCACAGATACGCAGTATTTT. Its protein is CASSDLGQGTDTQYF.

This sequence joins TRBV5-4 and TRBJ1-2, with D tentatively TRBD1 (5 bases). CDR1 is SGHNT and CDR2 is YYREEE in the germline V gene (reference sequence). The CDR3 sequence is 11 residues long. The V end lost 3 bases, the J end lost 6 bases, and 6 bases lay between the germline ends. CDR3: CASSWGDGYTF. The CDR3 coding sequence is TGTGCCAGCAGCTGGGGGGATGGCTACACCTTC.

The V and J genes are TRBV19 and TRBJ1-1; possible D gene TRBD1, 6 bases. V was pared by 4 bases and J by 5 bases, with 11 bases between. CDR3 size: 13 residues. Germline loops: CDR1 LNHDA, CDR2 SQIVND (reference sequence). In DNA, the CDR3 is TGTGCCAGTAGTACTGGACAGTCGACTGAAGCTTTCTTT. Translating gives CASSTGQSTEAFF.

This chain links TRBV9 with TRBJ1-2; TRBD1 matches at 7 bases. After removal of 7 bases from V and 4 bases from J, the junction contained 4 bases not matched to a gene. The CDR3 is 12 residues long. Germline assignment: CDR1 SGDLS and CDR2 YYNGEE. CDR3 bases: TGTGCCAGCGCCGGGGACAGCTATGGCTACACCTTC. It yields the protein CASAGDSYGYTF.

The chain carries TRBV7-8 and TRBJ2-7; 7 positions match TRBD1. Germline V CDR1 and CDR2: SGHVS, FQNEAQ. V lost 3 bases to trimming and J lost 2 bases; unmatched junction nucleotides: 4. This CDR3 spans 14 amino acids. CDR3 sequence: CASSFGQVPYEQYF. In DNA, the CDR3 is TGTGCCAGCAGCTTCGGACAGGTCCCCTACGAGCAGTACTTC.

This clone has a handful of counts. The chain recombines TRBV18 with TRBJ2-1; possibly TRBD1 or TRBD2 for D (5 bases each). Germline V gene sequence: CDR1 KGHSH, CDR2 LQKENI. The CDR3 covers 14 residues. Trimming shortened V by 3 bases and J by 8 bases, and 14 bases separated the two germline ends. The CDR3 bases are TGTGCCAGCTCACCTCTGTTAGGGACGGATGAGCAGTTCTTC. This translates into CASSPLLGTDEQFF.

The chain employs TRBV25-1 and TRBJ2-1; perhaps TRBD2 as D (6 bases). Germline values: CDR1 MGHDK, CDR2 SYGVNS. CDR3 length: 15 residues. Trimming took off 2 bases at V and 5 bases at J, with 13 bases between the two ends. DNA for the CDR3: TGTGCCAGCAGTGAAGGGGTAGCGGCCAACAATGAGCAGTTCTTC. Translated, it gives CASSEGVAANNEQFF.

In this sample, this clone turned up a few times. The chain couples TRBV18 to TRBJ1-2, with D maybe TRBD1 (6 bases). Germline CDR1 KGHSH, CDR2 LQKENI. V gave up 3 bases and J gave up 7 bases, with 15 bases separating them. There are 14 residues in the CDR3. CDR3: CASSPDSPSGGYTF. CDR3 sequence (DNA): TGTGCCAGCTCACCGGACAGCCCTTCGGGTGGCTACACCTTC.

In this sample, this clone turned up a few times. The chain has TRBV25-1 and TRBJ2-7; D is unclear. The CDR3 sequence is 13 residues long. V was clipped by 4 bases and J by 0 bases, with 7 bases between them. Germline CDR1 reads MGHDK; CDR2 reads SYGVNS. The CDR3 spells CASSGLISYEQYF. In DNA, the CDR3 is TGTGCCAGCAGTGGGCTGATCTCCTACGAGCAGTACTTC.

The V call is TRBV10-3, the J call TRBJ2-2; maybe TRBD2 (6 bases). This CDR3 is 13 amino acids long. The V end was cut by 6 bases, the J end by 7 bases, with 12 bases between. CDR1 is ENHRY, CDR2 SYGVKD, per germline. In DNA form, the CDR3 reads TGTGCCATCAGGGGACTTGAGAACGGGGAGCTGTTTTTT. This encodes CAIRGLENGELFF.

The CDR3 sequence is CASSPPGTIMGEQFF. The CDR3 nucleotides read TGTGCCAGCAGCCCGCCCGGGACCATCATGGGTGAGCAGTTCTTC. V is TRBV11-3 and J is TRBJ2-1, with D perhaps given as TRBD1 or TRBD2 (5 bases each). V lost 5 bases and J lost 9, with 20 bases in between. CDR3 size: 15 residues. Per germline, CDR1 SGHNT and CDR2 YENEEA.

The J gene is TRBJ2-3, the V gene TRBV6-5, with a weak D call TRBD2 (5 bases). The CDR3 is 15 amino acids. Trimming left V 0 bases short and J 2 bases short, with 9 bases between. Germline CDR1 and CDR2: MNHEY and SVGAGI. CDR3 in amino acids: CASSYSPGITDTQYF. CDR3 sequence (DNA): TGTGCCAGCAGTTACTCGCCGGGGATCACAGATACGCAGTATTTT.

The CDR3 protein is CASSVDGSDNQPQHF. The CDR3 DNA is TGTGCCAGCAGCGTAGACGGCAGTGACAATCAGCCCCAGCATTTT. The V gene is TRBV9, the J gene TRBJ1-5; no clear D gene. V was shortened by 0 bases and J by 3 bases, with 10 bases between the two germline ends. Germline CDR1 SGDLS, CDR2 YYNGEE. The CDR3 consists of 15 residues.

The CDR3 DNA reads as TGTGCCAGCAGCTTAGCGAGGGTGGAGGGCGAGCAGTACTTC. Translating gives CASSLARVEGEQYF. The chain uses TRBV7-8 and TRBJ2-7; D is possibly TRBD2 (6 bases). Germline V gives CDR1 SGHVS, CDR2 FQNEAQ. Deletions cut 0 bases from V and 6 bases from J, with 12 bases between. CDR3 length: 14 residues.

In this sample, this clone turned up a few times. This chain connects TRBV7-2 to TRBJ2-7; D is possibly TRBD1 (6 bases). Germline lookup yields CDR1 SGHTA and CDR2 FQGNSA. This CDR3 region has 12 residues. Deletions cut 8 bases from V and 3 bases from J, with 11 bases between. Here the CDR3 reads CASGTLRYEQYF. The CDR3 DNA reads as TGTGCCAGCGGGACACTACGCTACGAGCAGTACTTC.

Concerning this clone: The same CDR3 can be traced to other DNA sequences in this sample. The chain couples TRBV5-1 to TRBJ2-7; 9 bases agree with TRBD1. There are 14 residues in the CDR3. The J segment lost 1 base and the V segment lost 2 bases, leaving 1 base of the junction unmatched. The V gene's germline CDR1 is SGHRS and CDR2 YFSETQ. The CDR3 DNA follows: TGCGCCAGCAGCTTTGGGACAGGGTCCTACGAGCAGTACTTC. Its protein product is CASSFGTGSYEQYF.

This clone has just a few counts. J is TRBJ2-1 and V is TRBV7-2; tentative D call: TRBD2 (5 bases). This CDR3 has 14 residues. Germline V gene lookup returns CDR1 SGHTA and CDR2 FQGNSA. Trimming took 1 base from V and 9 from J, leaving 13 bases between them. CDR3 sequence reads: CASSLVLWAGEQFF. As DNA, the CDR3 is TGTGCCAGCAGCTTAGTTTTGTGGGCGGGTGAGCAGTTCTTC.

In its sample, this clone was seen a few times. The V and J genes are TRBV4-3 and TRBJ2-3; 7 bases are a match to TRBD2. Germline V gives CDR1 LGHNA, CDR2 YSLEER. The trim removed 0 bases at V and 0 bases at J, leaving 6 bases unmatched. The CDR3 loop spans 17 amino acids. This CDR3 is CASSQERLADSTDTQYF. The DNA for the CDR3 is TGCGCCAGCAGCCAAGAGCGGCTAGCGGATAGCACAGATACGCAGTATTTT.

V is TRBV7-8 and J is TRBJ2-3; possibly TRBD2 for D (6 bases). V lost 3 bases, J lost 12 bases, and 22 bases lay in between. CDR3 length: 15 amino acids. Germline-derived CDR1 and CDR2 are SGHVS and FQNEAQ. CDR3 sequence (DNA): TGTGCCAGCAGCTTGGAGGGTGTTCAGGTGGATCCCCAGTATTTT. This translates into CASSLEGVQVDPQYF.

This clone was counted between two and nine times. The DNA of the CDR3 is TGTGCCTGGACGGGGGGCGAAGAGACCCAGTACTTC. Its translation: CAWTGGEETQYF. V usage is TRBV30 and J usage is TRBJ2-5, with D perhaps matching TRBD2 (7 bases). Germline V gene lookup returns CDR1 GTSNPN and CDR2 SVGIG (reference sequence). Trimming pared 4 bases from V and 3 bases from J, leaving 9 bases between. This CDR3 is built from 12 residues.

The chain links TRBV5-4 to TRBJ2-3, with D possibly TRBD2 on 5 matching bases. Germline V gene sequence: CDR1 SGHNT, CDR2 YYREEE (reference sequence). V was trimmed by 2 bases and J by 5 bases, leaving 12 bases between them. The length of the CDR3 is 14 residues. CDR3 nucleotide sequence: TGTGCCAGCAGCTTCGACCTACTAGGAGATACGCAGTATTTT. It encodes CASSFDLLGDTQYF.

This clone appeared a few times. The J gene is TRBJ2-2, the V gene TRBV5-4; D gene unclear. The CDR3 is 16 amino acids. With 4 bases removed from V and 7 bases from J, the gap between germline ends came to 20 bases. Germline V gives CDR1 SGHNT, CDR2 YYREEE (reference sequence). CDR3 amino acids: CASSKDIPLTFGELFF. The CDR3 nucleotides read TGTGCCAGCAGCAAAGACATTCCCCTCACTTTCGGGGAGCTGTTTTTT.

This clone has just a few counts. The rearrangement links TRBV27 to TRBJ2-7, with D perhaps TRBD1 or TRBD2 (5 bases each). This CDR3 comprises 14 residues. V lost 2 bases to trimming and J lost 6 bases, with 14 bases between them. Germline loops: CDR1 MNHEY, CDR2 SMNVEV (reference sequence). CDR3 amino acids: CASSLTHPGREQYF. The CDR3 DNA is TGTGCCAGCAGTTTAACTCACCCGGGGCGCGAGCAGTACTTC.

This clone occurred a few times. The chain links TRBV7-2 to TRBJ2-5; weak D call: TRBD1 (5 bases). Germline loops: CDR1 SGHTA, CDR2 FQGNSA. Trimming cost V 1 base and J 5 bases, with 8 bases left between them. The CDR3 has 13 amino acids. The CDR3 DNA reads TGTGCCAGCAGCTTAGGGGGCCTCGAGACCCAGTACTTC. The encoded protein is CASSLGGLETQYF.

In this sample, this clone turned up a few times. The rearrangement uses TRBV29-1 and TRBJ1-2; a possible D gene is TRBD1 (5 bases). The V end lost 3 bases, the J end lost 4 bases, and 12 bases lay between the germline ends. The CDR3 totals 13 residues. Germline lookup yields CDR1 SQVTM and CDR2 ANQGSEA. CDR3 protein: CSVDWGYGYGYTF. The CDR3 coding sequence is TGCAGCGTTGATTGGGGGTACGGCTATGGCTACACCTTC.

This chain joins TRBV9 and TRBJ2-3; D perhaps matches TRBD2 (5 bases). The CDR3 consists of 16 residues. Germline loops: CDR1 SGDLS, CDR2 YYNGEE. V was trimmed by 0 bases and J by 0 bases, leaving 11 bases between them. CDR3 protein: CASSVGPAVSTDTQYF. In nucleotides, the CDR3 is TGTGCCAGCAGCGTAGGACCAGCGGTTAGCACAGATACGCAGTATTTT.

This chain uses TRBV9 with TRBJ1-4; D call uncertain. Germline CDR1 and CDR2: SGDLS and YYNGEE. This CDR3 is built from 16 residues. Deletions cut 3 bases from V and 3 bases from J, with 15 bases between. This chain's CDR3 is CASSADPHGANEKLFF. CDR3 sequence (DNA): TGTGCCAGCAGCGCCGATCCTCATGGGGCTAATGAAAAACTGTTTTTT.

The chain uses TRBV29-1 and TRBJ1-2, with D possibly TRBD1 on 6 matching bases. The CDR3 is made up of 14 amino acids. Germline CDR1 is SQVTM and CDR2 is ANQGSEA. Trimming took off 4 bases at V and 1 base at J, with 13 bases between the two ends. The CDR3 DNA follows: TGCAGCGTTGGACGGACAGATCTTAACTATGGCTACACCTTC. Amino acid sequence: CSVGRTDLNYGYTF.